This TCR beta chain derives from a study of neurological immune-mediated disorders. Across the whole study: There were 34 multiple sclerosis patients. Of these, 31 had relapsing-remitting MS and 3 had secondary progressive MS.

The study, taken as a whole, reports: There was no clinical or MRI feature that showed an association with the multiple sclerosis repertoire cluster.

The cDNA came from 5'RACE, which used 10-nucleotide random UMIs. In TCRdb, the 5' RACE reads were re-called with MiXCR into one record per CDR3 protein. The repertoire holds tens of thousands of distinct CDR3 sequences, with 1.5% to 2% as singletons. This clonotype was detected many times. What it recognizes is unknown. V lost 5 bases, J lost 3 bases, and 12 bases stayed unmatched. The CDR3 is 18 amino acids. CDR1 and CDR2 from the germline V gene are MNHEY and SVGEGT. The source of this sequence is a middle-aged woman with multiple sclerosis. The V gene is TRBV6-2 or TRBV6-3, the J gene TRBJ1-6; 8 bases align to TRBD1. What was sequenced was PBMCs. The CDR3 coding sequence is TGTGCCAGCAGTACTCCGGGACAGGCGACTTTCTATAATTCACCCCTCCACTTT. The encoded protein is CASSTPGQATFYNSPLHF.